This TCR beta chain was sequenced during a study of cytomegalovirus exposure and HLA in healthy donors. Assay used: immunoSEQ multiplex PCR; TCRdb lists only in-frame clones, some missing. The profile shows about 56,000 clones, more than 80% of them singletons. The CDR3 is 16 residues long. CDR1 and CDR2 (germline): SGHAT, FQNNGV. Trimming removed 5 bases at V and 7 bases at J, with 21 bases between. Separation from the roughly 700-subject first cohort characterized the roughly 110-subject validation cohort, to which the donors belonged. This chain uses TRBV11-2 with TRBJ2-1; D is unclear. The sequencing sample was made of PBMCs. The source is a young woman in good health and CMV-seronegative. The CDR3 reads CASSPGAVQITNEQFF. The CDR3 DNA sequence: TGTGCCAGCAGCCCTGGCGCTGTACAGATAACGAATGAGCAGTTCTTC.